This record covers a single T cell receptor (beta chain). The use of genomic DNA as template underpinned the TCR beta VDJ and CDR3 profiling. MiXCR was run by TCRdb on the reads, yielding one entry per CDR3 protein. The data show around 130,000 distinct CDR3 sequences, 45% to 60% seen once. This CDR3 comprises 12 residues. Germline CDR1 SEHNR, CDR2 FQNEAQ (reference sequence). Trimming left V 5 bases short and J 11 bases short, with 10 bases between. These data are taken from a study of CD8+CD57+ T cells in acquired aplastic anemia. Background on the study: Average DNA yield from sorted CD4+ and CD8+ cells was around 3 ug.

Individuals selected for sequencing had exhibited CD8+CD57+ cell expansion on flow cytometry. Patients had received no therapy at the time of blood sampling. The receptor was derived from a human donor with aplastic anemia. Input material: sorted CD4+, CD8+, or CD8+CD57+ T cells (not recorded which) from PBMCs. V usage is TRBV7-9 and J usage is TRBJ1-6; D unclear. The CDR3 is CASSPPGTPLHF. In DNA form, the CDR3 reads TGTGCCAGCAGCCCACCGGGCACACCCCTCCACTTT.